This TCR beta chain was identified during a study of control samples from healthy donors and cancer patients. Germline lookup yields CDR1 SNHLY and CDR2 FYNNEI. CDR3 length: 14 residues. Trimming took off 3 bases at V and 3 bases at J, with 9 bases between the two ends. This table comes from immunoSEQ multiplex PCR, and its TCRdb copy is limited to in-frame clones, with some not included. The sample includes roughly 120,000 clones, around nine tenths of them seen just once. The material sequenced was blood. The chain has TRBV2 and TRBJ2-1, with D possibly being TRBD1 (5 bases). The sequence was obtained from a young man in good health. CDR3 bases: TGTGCCAGCAGTGAGCCGACAGTCTACAATGAGCAGTTCTTC. Its protein product is CASSEPTVYNEQFF. Filled out from reference TRBV2 and TRBJ2-1, the complete variable domain reads EPEVTQTPSHQVTQMGQEVILRCVPISNHLYFYWYRQILGQKVEFLVSFYNNEISEKSEIFDDQFSVERPDGSNFTLKIRSTKLEDSAMYFCASSEPTVYNEQFFGPGTRLTVL.